The next 21 T cell receptor beta chains were all read from a single sample in a study of blood T cell repertoires in COVID-19. Produced via immunoSEQ multiplex PCR; TCRdb's table is partial and in-frame only. The table shows about 230,000 clones, with about 90% occurring only once. Source material: PBMCs or T cells enriched from blood (not recorded which). These receptors all come from a man between 25 and 39 years old who had recovered from COVID-19.

This clone has just one count. The chain links TRBV5-4 to TRBJ2-5; TRBD1 aligns across 7 bases. The CDR3 length is 14 residues. V lost 4 bases and J lost 5; bases outside the gene matches: 8. Germline V lookup: CDR1 SGHNT, CDR2 YYREEE (reference sequence). CDR3 sequence (DNA): TGTGCCAGCAGCCGGTTACAGGGGCCGGAGACCCAGTACTTC. Protein product: CASSRLQGPETQYF. Together with reference TRBV5-4 and TRBJ2-5, the CDR3 gives the full variable domain: ETGVTQSPTHLIKTRGQQVTLRCSSQSGHNTVSWYQQALGQGPQFIFQYYREEENGRGNFPPRFSGLQFPNYSSELNVNALELDDSALYLCASSRLQGPETQYFGPGTRLLVL.

Only one count was recorded for this clone. The chain employs TRBV28 and TRBJ2-1; 7 bases agree with TRBD2. The CDR3 runs to 14 residues. V was pared by 7 bases and J by 6 bases, with 9 bases of the junction left unmatched. Germline-derived CDR1 and CDR2 are MDHEN and SYDVKM. For the CDR3, the DNA is TGTGCCAGCACTACACACGGGGGGATCAATGAGCAGTTCTTC. Its translation is CASTTHGGINEQFF.

V usage is TRBV19 and J usage is TRBJ2-7, with 7 positions matching TRBD2. The junction had 6 bases not matched to a gene; V was cut back by 7 bases and J by 0 bases. The CDR3 has 14 residues. Germline V gives CDR1 LNHDA, CDR2 SQIVND (reference sequence). The chain's CDR3 is CASTDGGSSYEQYF. The CDR3 bases are TGTGCCAGTACCGACGGGGGGAGCTCCTACGAGCAGTACTTC.

This chain uses TRBV2 with TRBJ2-2; TRBD1 agrees at 9 bases. The CDR3 loop spans 15 amino acids. Germline V gene sequence: CDR1 SNHLY, CDR2 FYNNEI. The J segment lost 2 bases and the V segment lost 7 bases, leaving 5 bases of the junction unmatched. The CDR3, as DNA: TGTGCCAGCACCGTGGGACAGGGTAACACCGGGGAGCTGTTTTTT. It specifies CASTVGQGNTGELFF.

The chain recombines TRBV4-2 with TRBJ2-2, with 11 bases aligning to TRBD1. After removal of 5 bases from V and 4 bases from J, the junction contained 3 bases not matched to a gene. The germline gives CDR1 LGHNA, CDR2 YNFKEQ. The CDR3 spans 15 residues. The CDR3 nucleotides are TGTGCCAGCAGCTCCGGGACAGGGGGCACCGGGGAGCTGTTTTTT. Residues: CASSSGTGGTGELFF.

This clone was seen just once. The J gene is TRBJ1-2, the V gene TRBV12-2; the table's D call, TRBD1, has no DNA check behind it. TRBV12-2 is a listed pseudogene. The CDR3 is 16 amino acids. CDR3 sequence (DNA): TGTGCAAGTCGCTTAGTGAGAGGGACAGGAATCTCTGGCTACACCTTC. This gives the protein CASRLVRGTGISGYTF.

The chain combines TRBV4-1 with TRBJ1-6; D might be TRBD1 (6 bases). The length of the CDR3 is 17 residues. V was trimmed by 4 bases and J by 7 bases, leaving 20 bases between them. Per the germline V gene, CDR1 is MGHRA and CDR2 is YSYEKL. CDR3 bases: TGCGCCAGCAGCCCTACCCTTTATACAGGGAAAAATTCACCCCTCCACTTT. Amino acids: CASSPTLYTGKNSPLHF.

This chain joins TRBV7-2 and TRBJ2-7; D unresolved. The V gene's germline CDR1 is SGHTA and CDR2 FQGNSA. V shed 5 bases and J shed 2 bases, with 16 bases lying between them. CDR3 size: 15 residues. The CDR3 DNA is TGTGCCAGCAGCCGCTCGTCGGCAGGTACCTACGAGCAGTACTTC. Protein: CASSRSSAGTYEQYF.

J is TRBJ1-4 and V is TRBV7-2; TRBD1 matches 7 bases. The V gene's germline CDR1 is SGHTA and CDR2 FQGNSA. This CDR3 spans 15 amino acids. V gave up 2 bases and J gave up 4 bases; unmatched junction bases: 4. The CDR3 nucleotides are TGTGCCAGCAGCTTACACGGGACAGTTAATGAAAAACTGTTTTTT. Translated, it gives CASSLHGTVNEKLFF.

The chain uses TRBV2 and TRBJ2-1, with D uncertain. The germline V and J ends were trimmed by 7 bases and 5 bases, with 12 bases remaining between them. CDR1 SNHLY and CDR2 FYNNEI come from the germline V gene. This CDR3 contains 13 residues. The CDR3 nucleotides read TGTGCCAGCACGGCTAGTCGCCACAATGAGCAGTTCTTC. It yields the protein CASTASRHNEQFF.

Details on this clone: Other DNA sequences in this specimen translate into the identical CDR3. The chain combines TRBV7-4 with TRBJ1-5; D may be TRBD1 (6 bases). Trimming cost V 8 bases and J 1 base, with 21 bases left between them. Germline V gene data show CDR1 as SGHVT and CDR2 as SQSDAQ. The CDR3 consists of 17 residues. CDR3 in DNA: TGTGCCAGCCGCCACGCATACGGGGGGGGCAGCAATCAGCCCCAGCATTTT. Protein product: CASRHAYGGGSNQPQHF.

The V call is TRBV14, the J call TRBJ2-5; TRBD1 is a possible D gene (5 bases). The CDR3 has 14 residues. Per the germline V gene, CDR1 is SGHDN and CDR2 is FVKESK. V dropped 1 base and J dropped 2 bases, with 8 bases sitting between them. The CDR3 region is CASSQGQRQETQYF. The CDR3 DNA follows: TGTGCCAGCAGCCAAGGACAGAGACAAGAGACCCAGTACTTC.

The chain carries TRBV5-1 and TRBJ1-2; D unclear. Trimming stripped 4 bases from V and 2 bases from J, with 18 bases between. The CDR3 is 16 residues long. Germline CDR1 SGHRS, CDR2 YFSETQ. The CDR3 reads CASSINYWRRNYGYTF. CDR3 DNA sequence: TGCGCCAGCAGCATTAATTATTGGCGGCGCAACTATGGCTACACCTTC.

This rearrangement joins TRBV18 to TRBJ1-4, with 9 nucleotides matching TRBD1. CDR1 and CDR2 from the germline V gene are KGHSH and LQKENI. V lost 0 bases to trimming and J lost 8 bases; unmatched junction nucleotides: 7. The CDR3 contains 16 residues. The CDR3 coding sequence is TGTGCCAGCTCACCACCTAATTGGACAGGGGAAGAAAAACTGTTTTTT. This translates into CASSPPNWTGEEKLFF.

In DNA, the CDR3 is TGTGCCAGCAGTGAAGCCCGTTCTCCGGGCTACGAGCAGTACTTC. Its protein product is CASSEARSPGYEQYF. This chain links TRBV6-1 with TRBJ2-7, with unresolved D. CDR3 length equals 15 residues. V was shortened by 0 bases and J by 3 bases, with 12 bases between the two germline ends. In germline, CDR1 is MNHNS, CDR2 SASEGT.

V is TRBV30 and J is TRBJ2-7, with 10 bases matching TRBD1. The length of the CDR3 is 15 residues. The germline CDR1 and CDR2 sequences are GTSNPN and SVGIG (reference sequence). Unmatched junction bases numbered 14, after V lost 8 bases and J lost 4 bases. This chain's CDR3 is CASSKPGQGIYEQYF. CDR3 DNA: TGTGCCAGTAGTAAACCGGGACAGGGGATATACGAGCAGTACTTC.

The V call is TRBV27, the J call TRBJ1-2; D is perhaps TRBD1 (6 bases). The CDR3 extends over 17 amino acids. V lost 3 bases to trimming and J lost 4 bases, with 21 bases between them. Germline CDR1 reads MNHEY; CDR2 reads SMNVEV (reference sequence). The CDR3 DNA reads as TGTGCCAGCAGTTTGATGGTTGGGCCAGGGGTCCTCTATGGCTACACCTTC. Translated: CASSLMVGPGVLYGYTF.

This clone was recorded only once. The chain links TRBV4-2 to TRBJ1-2; D is ambiguous. This CDR3 region has 15 residues. From germline, CDR1 is LGHNA and CDR2 YNFKEQ. V shed 5 bases and J shed 5 bases, with 18 bases lying between them. CDR3 DNA: TGTGCCAGCAGCTCCCTACCCGGGTCCGAATATGGCTACACCTTC. Its protein product is CASSSLPGSEYGYTF.

The chain recombines TRBV19 with TRBJ2-4; 9 bases fit TRBD2. V dropped 7 bases and J dropped 9; count of bases not matched to a gene: 10. The CDR3 sequence is 14 residues long. Germline V CDR1 and CDR2: LNHDA, SQIVND (reference sequence). CDR3 coding DNA: TGTGCCAGTACCCAGGCGGGGGGGCTTCCCATTCAGTACTTC. It yields the protein CASTQAGGLPIQYF.

The chain carries TRBV7-2 and TRBJ2-4; no definite D call. V dropped 5 bases and J dropped 5 bases, with 22 bases sitting between them. This CDR3 region has 17 residues. Germline CDR1 SGHTA, CDR2 FQGNSA. In DNA form, the CDR3 reads TGTGCCAGCAGCCGGCGGCTCCTTCCCATGCCCGAAAACATTCAGTACTTC. This encodes CASSRRLLPMPENIQYF.

The V call is TRBV11-2, the J call TRBJ2-7; tentatively, D is TRBD1 (6 bases). This CDR3 has 17 residues. Per the germline V gene, CDR1 is SGHAT and CDR2 is FQNNGV. Deletions cut 5 bases from V and 5 bases from J, with 25 bases between. The CDR3 region is CASSPRGGWSSRNEQYF. Written as DNA, the CDR3 is TGTGCCAGCAGCCCGCGAGGGGGATGGTCTAGCAGGAACGAGCAGTACTTC.